This T cell receptor (beta chain) was observed in a study of neurological immune-mediated disorders. Study-level information: Of around 35 multiple sclerosis patients, some 30 were relapsing-remitting and 3 secondary progressive. Findings and limits, study-wide: Multiple sclerosis patients had less TCR clonal expansion than even healthy controls, unlike HTLV-1-associated myelopathy. The repertoires of 18 of 34 multiple sclerosis patients fell into one related-CDR3 cluster (a possible signature) under phylogenetic grouping.

The V and J ends lost 4 bases and 2 bases, in that order; junction bases with no gene match: 10. Germline CDR1 reads SGHVS; CDR2 reads FQNEAQ. This CDR3 is 19 amino acids long. The sample holds many counts of this clonotype. No antigen is known for it. TCRdb reanalysed the 5' RACE reads using MiXCR and keeps one entry per CDR3 protein. The sample lists just under 60,000 distinct CDR3 sequences, 3% to 4.5% seen once, with approximately 3.4% in the top ten. The TCR was taken from a woman aged 30 to 39 with multiple sclerosis. Material for sequencing was PBMCs. The chain is built from TRBV7-8 and TRBJ2-5, with TRBD2 identical over 16 bases. CDR3 coding DNA: TGTGCCAGCAGCTCCGGGACTAGCGGGAGGGCTCTTTCTCAAGAGACCCAGTACTTC. It encodes CASSSGTSGRALSQETQYF.